This T cell receptor beta chain was found in a study of blood T cell repertoires in COVID-19. About the study: There were acute and convalescent COVID-19 samples, and they came from the United States, Italy and Spain.

Per the authors' pipeline: Scientists estimated how many nucleated cells there were by amplifying reference gene primers. The table came from immunoSEQ multiplex PCR; TCRdb's copy has only in-frame clones and leaves some out. The V and J calls and clone size were taken over from that table, and D and trimming were inferred from the DNA. The sample lists 300,000 to 450,000 clones, 75% to 90% seen once, with about 3.6% in the top ten. CDR1 is MNHEY, CDR2 SVGAGI, per germline. The V gene lost 4 bases and the J gene lost 4 bases, with 8 bases spanning the gap. The CDR3 loop spans 13 amino acids. Input material: peripheral blood. The clonotype comes from a woman between 18 and 29 years old with acute or convalescent COVID-19. This chain joins TRBV6-5 and TRBJ1-3; D call uncertain. The CDR3 bases are TGTGCCAGCAGTTCCTACCTGGGAAACACCATATATTTT. Its translation is CASSSYLGNTIYF.